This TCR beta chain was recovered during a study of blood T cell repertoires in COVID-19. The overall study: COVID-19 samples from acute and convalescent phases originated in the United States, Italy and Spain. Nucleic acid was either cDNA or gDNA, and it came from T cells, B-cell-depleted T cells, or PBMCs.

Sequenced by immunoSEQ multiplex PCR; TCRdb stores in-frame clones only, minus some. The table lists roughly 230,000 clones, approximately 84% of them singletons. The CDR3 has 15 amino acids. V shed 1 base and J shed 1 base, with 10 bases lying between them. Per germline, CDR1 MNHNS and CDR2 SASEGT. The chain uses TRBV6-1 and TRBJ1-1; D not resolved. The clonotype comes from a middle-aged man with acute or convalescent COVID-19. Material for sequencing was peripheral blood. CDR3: CASSEGSVRNTEAFF. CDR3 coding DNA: TGTGCCAGCAGTGAAGGTTCGGTGAGGAACACTGAAGCTTTCTTT.